Below are 31 T cell receptor beta chains sequenced from a single sample in a study of control samples from healthy donors and cancer patients. This table comes from immunoSEQ multiplex PCR, and its TCRdb copy is limited to in-frame clones, with some not included. Among about 130,000 clones listed, under 95% were seen once. Sequenced material: blood. Receptors were obtained from a man between 18 and 35 years old in good health.

V and J are TRBV5-1 and TRBJ1-1; D is uncertain. The CDR3 extends over 16 amino acids. Germline V gene sequence: CDR1 SGHRS, CDR2 YFSETQ. V was trimmed by 2 bases and J by 1 base, leaving 15 bases between them. The CDR3 sequence is CASSFTPTGRNTEAFF. DNA of the CDR3: TGCGCCAGCAGCTTCACCCCCACCGGGCGGAACACTGAAGCTTTCTTT.

This clone is a singleton in its sample. The rearrangement joins TRBV7-2 to TRBJ2-5; the match to TRBD1 covers 7 bases. The junction had 5 bases not matched to a gene; V was cut back by 5 bases and J by 2 bases. The germline CDR1 and CDR2 sequences are SGHTA and FQGNSA. The CDR3 contains 14 residues. This chain's CDR3 is CASSRDREQETQYF. CDR3 nucleotides: TGTGCCAGCAGCCGCGACAGGGAACAAGAGACCCAGTACTTC.

The genes are TRBV11-2 and TRBJ1-1; 7 bases map to TRBD1. V gave up 3 bases and J gave up 1 base; unmatched junction bases: 2. This CDR3 has 14 amino acids. Looked up from germline, CDR1 is SGHAT and CDR2 is FQNNGV. In DNA form, the CDR3 reads TGTGCCAGCAGCTTGACAGGGAAGAACACTGAAGCTTTCTTT. Translating gives CASSLTGKNTEAFF.

This clone was found once. The chain recombines TRBV27 with TRBJ1-2, with D possibly TRBD1 on 6 matching bases. The V gene's germline CDR1 is MNHEY and CDR2 SMNVEV (reference sequence). This CDR3 region has 13 residues. V was clipped by 8 bases and J by 3 bases, with 13 bases between them. The CDR3 region is CASQGRGDYGYTF. The CDR3 region has the DNA TGTGCCAGCCAAGGCAGGGGCGACTATGGCTACACCTTC.

The chain combines TRBV7-7 with TRBJ2-3; TRBD1 or TRBD2 may be the D gene (6 bases each). CDR1 and CDR2 (germline): SSHAT, FNYEAQ (reference sequence). V lost 5 bases to trimming and J lost 3 bases, with 18 bases between them. CDR3 length: 16 residues. The CDR3 is CASSPGGGFTTDTQYF. DNA for the CDR3: TGTGCCAGCAGCCCTGGAGGGGGGTTTACAACAGATACGCAGTATTTT.

CDR3 region: CASRPDSSGANVLTF. CDR3 bases: TGCGCCAGCAGACCCGACAGCTCTGGGGCCAACGTCCTGACTTTC. The chain joins TRBV5-1 to TRBJ2-6; perhaps TRBD1 as D (5 bases). V was cut by 5 bases and J by 0 bases, with 9 bases left in between. The CDR3 has 15 residues. CDR1 and CDR2 (germline): SGHRS, YFSETQ.

The CDR3 loop reads CASSSGYGNTIYF. The CDR3, as DNA: TGTGCCAGCAGCTCGGGTTACGGAAACACCATATATTTT. The chain is built from TRBV7-2 and TRBJ1-3; unclear D gene. Trimming pared 4 bases from V and 4 bases from J, leaving 8 bases between. The CDR3 runs 13 residues. Germline values: CDR1 SGHTA, CDR2 FQGNSA.

The rearrangement joins TRBV27 to TRBJ1-1; 7 bases line up with TRBD1. V trimming: 7 bases; J trimming: 0 bases; junction bases outside the gene matches: 2. This CDR3 comprises 13 residues. The germline V gene encodes CDR1 MNHEY and CDR2 SMNVEV (reference sequence). The CDR3 protein is CASKTGVNTEAFF. The CDR3 DNA is TGTGCCAGCAAAACAGGGGTGAACACTGAAGCTTTCTTT.

The chain combines TRBV6-5 with TRBJ2-3; D call uncertain. The CDR3 spans 12 residues. Germline V gene data show CDR1 as MNHEY and CDR2 as SVGAGI. Between the trimmed V and J ends, which lost 9 bases and 0 bases, there was a span of 7 bases. The CDR3 loop reads CASLPSTDTQYF. The CDR3 DNA reads as TGTGCCAGTCTCCCTAGCACAGATACGCAGTATTTT.

V gene TRBV15 combines with J gene TRBJ2-1, with 10 bases that match TRBD2. Germline V gene sequence: CDR1 LNHNV, CDR2 YYDKDF (reference sequence). The ends lost 0 bases at V and 5 bases at J; junction bases unmatched: 16. The CDR3 spans 20 residues. CDR3 protein: CATSREPLNRLAGEDNEQFF. The CDR3 DNA is TGTGCCACCAGCAGAGAACCCCTAAACCGGCTAGCGGGGGAGGACAATGAGCAGTTCTTC.

This rearrangement joins TRBV19 to TRBJ1-2, with TRBD1 matching 7 bases. The CDR3 loop spans 14 amino acids. Unmatched junction bases numbered 4, after V lost 6 bases and J lost 0 bases. Germline CDR1 LNHDA, CDR2 SQIVND (reference sequence). Here the CDR3 DNA reads TGTGCCAGTAGAAGGCAGGGGGCTAACTATGGCTACACCTTC. Translating it yields CASRRQGANYGYTF.

The chain couples TRBV4-1 to TRBJ2-7; D is uncertain. V lost 1 base and J 0 bases, leaving 13 bases between the germline ends. The CDR3 sequence is 16 residues long. Germline assignment: CDR1 MGHRA and CDR2 YSYEKL. CDR3 bases: TGCGCCAGCAGCCAAGTTTCCAGGCCGTCCTCCTACGAGCAGTACTTC. It translates to CASSQVSRPSSYEQYF.

This clone was found once. The rearrangement uses TRBV4-1 and TRBJ1-2; no firm D call. There are 14 residues in the CDR3. CDR1 MGHRA and CDR2 YSYEKL come from the germline V gene. V lost 1 base and J lost 7, with 13 bases in between. CDR3 DNA sequence: TGCGCCAGCAGCCAAGCGGTATCCGTCCGTGGCTACACCTTC. It is translated as CASSQAVSVRGYTF.

This sequence joins TRBV24-1 and TRBJ2-5; D uncertain. Germline V gene data show CDR1 as KGHDR and CDR2 as SFDVKD. V was cut by 3 bases and J by 1 base, with 14 bases left in between. The CDR3 is made up of 16 amino acids. The CDR3 region is CATSDAGGGVQETQYF. DNA for the CDR3: TGTGCCACCAGTGATGCCGGCGGTGGGGTCCAAGAGACCCAGTACTTC.

This rearrangement joins TRBV30 to TRBJ1-5; 8 nucleotides align to TRBD1. This CDR3 is 13 amino acids long. With 4 bases clipped from V and 7 bases from J, the junction kept 6 bases outside the gene matches. Germline-derived CDR1 and CDR2 are GTSNPN and SVGIG (reference sequence). Here the CDR3 DNA reads TGTGCCTGGACCGACAGGGGAGGACAGCCCCAGCATTTT. Translated, it gives CAWTDRGGQPQHF. Full variable domain (missing parts from reference TRBV30 and TRBJ1-5): SQTIHQWPATLVQPVGSPLSLECTVEGTSNPNLYWYRQAAGRGLQLLFYSVGIGQISSEVPQNLSASRPQDRQFILSSKKLLLSDSGFYLCAWTDRGGQPQHFGDGTRLSIL.

This chain joins TRBV4-1 and TRBJ1-5; 10 bases agree with TRBD1. Per germline, CDR1 MGHRA and CDR2 YSYEKL. The CDR3 spans 17 residues. The J segment lost 3 bases and the V segment lost 1 base, leaving 6 bases of the junction unmatched. The chain's CDR3 is CASSQGTGTGDNQPQHF. CDR3 nucleotide sequence: TGCGCCAGCAGCCAAGGCACCGGGACAGGGGACAATCAGCCCCAGCATTTT.

This clone was seen a handful of times. CDR3 protein: CASSQRRFQAYGYTF. DNA of the CDR3: TGTGCCAGCAGCCAGAGGAGGTTTCAGGCCTATGGCTACACCTTC. The J gene is TRBJ1-2, the V gene TRBV7-2; unclear D gene. V was shortened by 5 bases and J by 4 bases, with 17 bases between the two germline ends. CDR1 and CDR2 from the germline V gene are SGHTA and FQGNSA. This CDR3 is 15 amino acids long.

The chain is built from TRBV6-1 and TRBJ1-6, with D possibly being TRBD1 (6 bases). Per the germline V gene, CDR1 is MNHNS and CDR2 is SASEGT. V was clipped by 2 bases and J by 10 bases, with 15 bases between them. The CDR3 length is 15 residues. CDR3 in amino acids: CASSENPTGPSPLHF. For the CDR3, the DNA is TGTGCCAGCAGTGAAAATCCAACAGGGCCCTCACCCCTCCACTTT.

The chain joins TRBV13 to TRBJ1-2, with D possibly TRBD1 on 5 matching bases. Germline CDR1 and CDR2: PRHDT and FYEKMQ (reference sequence). The CDR3 is made up of 14 amino acids. V lost 5 bases to trimming and J lost 8 bases, with 18 bases between them. The CDR3 is CASSATAGPWGYTF. CDR3 nucleotide sequence: TGTGCCAGCAGCGCGACCGCAGGGCCTTGGGGCTACACCTTC.

This clone came up once. This chain uses TRBV29-1 with TRBJ1-4; 7 bases are a match to TRBD1. Trimming at V came to 6 bases and at J to 0 bases, leaving 4 bases not matched to a gene. The CDR3 totals 14 residues. The V gene's germline CDR1 is SQVTM and CDR2 ANQGSEA. This CDR3 is CSVSQGATNEKLFF. Here the CDR3 DNA reads TGCAGCGTGTCTCAGGGGGCAACTAATGAAAAACTGTTTTTT.

The V call is TRBV5-5, the J call TRBJ1-5, with 9 nucleotides matching TRBD1. The CDR3 sequence is 14 residues long. V was clipped by 4 bases and J by 7 bases; unmatched bases: 6. Germline-derived CDR1 and CDR2 are SGHKS and YYEKEE (reference sequence). In nucleotides, the CDR3 is TGTGCCAGCAGCCAGGGACAGGGAGGCCAGCCCCAGCATTTT. Its translation: CASSQGQGGQPQHF.

The chain combines TRBV7-9 with TRBJ1-1; D is possibly TRBD1 (5 bases). The CDR3 has 12 residues. The V end was cut by 4 bases, the J end by 5 bases, with 8 bases between. Germline V CDR1 and CDR2: SEHNR, FQNEAQ (reference sequence). CDR3 coding DNA: TGTGCCAGCAGCTGGGGGGGGACTGAAGCTTTCTTT. The encoded protein is CASSWGGTEAFF.

About this clone: The germline gene is not matched at one end of the junction; a read error may be the cause. V usage is TRBV5-4 and J usage is TRBJ1-1; D unresolved. The CDR3 covers 14 residues. Germline V gene data show CDR1 as SGHNT and CDR2 as YYREEE (reference sequence). CDR3 sequence reads: CASRLGSGNTEAFF. DNA of the CDR3: TGTGCCAGCAGATTGGGGAGCGGGAACACTGAAGCTTTCTTT.

The chain links TRBV24-1 to TRBJ2-1; D might be TRBD1 (6 bases). Per germline, CDR1 KGHDR and CDR2 SFDVKD. The CDR3 runs 15 residues. V gave up 2 bases and J gave up 6 bases, with 13 bases separating them. CDR3 sequence reads: CATSDSRTVTNEQFF. The CDR3, as DNA: TGTGCCACCAGTGATTCCCGGACAGTGACCAATGAGCAGTTCTTC.

The chain is built from TRBV19 and TRBJ1-1; TRBD1 is a possible D gene (6 bases). V lost 7 bases and J lost 5, with 23 bases in between. The CDR3 runs to 16 residues. Germline V gene lookup returns CDR1 LNHDA and CDR2 SQIVND (reference sequence). The CDR3 bases are TGTGCCAGTAATGATGAGCAGGGGAGATTGGGGACTGAAGCTTTCTTT. Translated, it gives CASNDEQGRLGTEAFF.

The chain combines TRBV19 with TRBJ1-4; D remains unclear. This CDR3 has 13 amino acids. The germline V and J ends were trimmed by 7 bases and 5 bases, with 11 bases remaining between them. CDR1 LNHDA and CDR2 SQIVND come from the germline V gene (reference sequence). The CDR3 reads CASTETRNEKLFF. CDR3 coding DNA: TGTGCCAGTACTGAGACCCGGAATGAAAAACTGTTTTTT.

The V gene is TRBV4-2, the J gene TRBJ1-2; perhaps TRBD1 as D (6 bases). The CDR3 is 16 residues long. The germline V and J ends were trimmed by 0 bases and 5 bases, with 16 bases remaining between them. CDR1 and CDR2 (germline): LGHNA, YNFKEQ. The CDR3 reads CASSQDLERGIYGYTF. The DNA of the CDR3 is TGTGCCAGCAGCCAAGATCTTGAGAGGGGGATTTATGGCTACACCTTC.

The chain combines TRBV7-9 with TRBJ1-5, with no clear D. Germline V CDR1 and CDR2: SEHNR, FQNEAQ (reference sequence). CDR3 size: 15 residues. V was trimmed by 1 base and J by 4 bases, leaving 11 bases between them. For the CDR3, the DNA is TGTGCCAGCAGCTTAGACTACCTGGGAAATCAGCCCCAGCATTTT. Residues: CASSLDYLGNQPQHF. Supplemented by reference TRBV7-9 and TRBJ1-5, the full variable domain reads DTGVSQNPRHKITKRGQNVTFRCDPISEHNRLYWYRQTLGQGPEFLTYFQNEAQLEKSRLLSDRFSAERPKGSFSTLEIQRTEQGDSAMYLCASSLDYLGNQPQHFGDGTRLSIL.

The chain uses TRBV3-1 (or the pseudogene TRBV3-2) and TRBJ1-3; D not resolved. CDR1 and CDR2 (germline): LGHDT, YNNKEL (reference sequence). The V end was cut by 4 bases, the J end by 0 bases, with 7 bases between. The CDR3 covers 14 residues. CDR3 in DNA: TGTGCCAGCAGCCCGGCATACTCTGGAAACACCATATATTTT. Residues: CASSPAYSGNTIYF.

This chain links TRBV5-7 with TRBJ2-2; no definite D call. TRBV5-7 counts as an open reading frame of uncertain function. V lost 2 bases, J lost 7 bases, and 6 bases lay in between. The CDR3 runs 12 residues. The CDR3 here is CASSFCLGELFF. CDR3 DNA: TGTGCCAGCAGCTTCTGTCTCGGGGAGCTGTTTTTT.

This rearrangement joins TRBV27 to TRBJ2-3, with D tentatively TRBD2 (6 bases). Germline CDR1 MNHEY, CDR2 SMNVEV (reference sequence). CDR3 length: 15 amino acids. The ends were cut back, 7 bases at V and 0 bases at J, with 14 bases in the middle. The chain's CDR3 is CASKEGTTSTDTQYF. The CDR3 bases are TGTGCCAGCAAGGAGGGGACCACTAGCACAGATACGCAGTATTTT.